The following is a T cell receptor beta chain sequence with its context. Its antigen is still unknown. This specimen comes from a study of CD8+ T cells in alopecia areata. Study context: Tofacitinib dosing lasted 6 to 18 months, which was then followed by 6 months off drug. Findings and caveats of the study: Lesional scalp, especially alopecia totalis/universalis, showed higher clonality than normal scalp.

Germline V CDR1 and CDR2: SGHRS, YFSETQ. Trimming left V 5 bases short and J 5 bases short, with 10 bases between. The CDR3 is 12 residues long. The sequencing template was cDNA reverse transcribed from extracted RNA. Clones were sequenced by immunoSEQ multiplex PCR, and TCRdb holds only the in-frame ones, with some missing. The table shows 100,000 to 150,000 clones, with roughly three fifths occurring only once. The receptor comes from a human donor with alopecia areata. Material: CD4+ T cells sorted from blood, obtained at week 0. J is TRBJ1-1 and V is TRBV5-1; tentatively, D is TRBD1 (5 bases). The CDR3 DNA follows: TGCGCCAGCAGTAGTAGGGGAACTGAAGCTTTCTTT. It translates to CASSSRGTEAFF. Drawing the rest from reference TRBV5-1 and TRBJ1-1, the complete variable domain is KAGVTQTPRYLIKTRGQQVTLSCSPISGHRSVSWYQQTPGQGLQFLFEYFSETQRNKGNFPGRFSGRQFSNSRSEMNVSTLELGDSALYLCASSSRGTEAFFGQGTRLTVV.